Listed below are T cell receptor beta chains from one sample, sequenced in a study of cytomegalovirus exposure and HLA in healthy donors. Sequencing used immunoSEQ multiplex PCR; TCRdb keeps in-frame clones, though not all of them. The data contain approximately 140,000 clones, roughly 79% of them singletons. The sample consisted of PBMCs. Source of these receptors: a male donor in good health and CMV-seronegative. The CDR3 runs from the conserved cysteine through the conserved F or W. Each record gives: D gene, clone size, J gene, V gene, CDR3 protein, CDR3 DNA. A D gene is named only where the DNA matches it firmly. A row's size may be missing; if present it is once, few, many or a size class.

D: .
size: few
J: TRBJ1-1
V: TRBV19
CDR3: CASGIRRDTTNTEAFF
DNA: TGTGCCAGTGGAATCCGCCGGGACACCACGAACACTGAAGCTTTCTTT

D: .
size: .
J: TRBJ2-7
V: TRBV27
CDR3: CASSPGGRNPYEQYF
DNA: TGTGCCAGCAGTCCAGGGGGGAGGAATCCCTACGAGCAGTACTTC

D: .
size: .
J: TRBJ1-1
V: TRBV28
CDR3: CASRAPVNTEAFF
DNA: TGTGCCAGCAGGGCACCCGTGAACACTGAAGCTTTCTTT

D: TRBD1
size: .
J: TRBJ2-7
V: TRBV5-1
CDR3: CASSPNPGQAPYEQYF
DNA: TGCGCCAGCAGCCCAAACCCGGGACAGGCCCCCTACGAGCAGTACTTC

D: .
size: .
J: TRBJ1-5
V: TRBV7-2
CDR3: CASSLNRVQPQHF
DNA: TGTGCCAGCAGCTTAAATCGGGTGCAGCCCCAGCATTTT

D: TRBD1
size: once
J: TRBJ2-1
V: TRBV6-7
CDR3: CASTVTGDEQFF
DNA: TGTGCCAGCACCGTGACAGGGGACGAGCAGTTCTTC

D: TRBD1
size: .
J: TRBJ1-1
V: TRBV5-4
CDR3: CASSERTGAGTEAFF
DNA: TGTGCCAGCAGCGAAAGGACAGGGGCGGGCACTGAAGCTTTCTTT

D: TRBD1
size: .
J: TRBJ1-2
V: TRBV6-5
CDR3: CASSRGQFYGYTF
DNA: TGTGCCAGCAGTCGGGGACAGTTCTATGGCTACACCTTC

D: TRBD1
size: .
J: TRBJ1-1
V: TRBV5-1
CDR3: CASSLATGTTEAFF
DNA: TGCGCCAGCAGCTTGGCGACAGGGACCACTGAAGCTTTCTTT

D: TRBD1
size: few
J: TRBJ2-7
V: TRBV19
CDR3: CASSPGGHEQYF
DNA: TGTGCCAGTAGCCCAGGGGGCCACGAGCAGTACTTC

D: .
size: .
J: TRBJ2-7
V: TRBV27
CDR3: CASSLSPLGALVPYEQYF
DNA: TGTGCCAGCAGTTTATCGCCTCTAGGGGCCCTGGTACCCTACGAGCAGTACTTC

D: .
size: .
J: TRBJ1-5
V: TRBV7-2
CDR3: CASNSPPGRVHF
DNA: TGTGCCAGCAACTCCCCACCGGGCAGGGTGCATTTT

D: .
size: .
J: TRBJ2-7
V: TRBV7-9
CDR3: CASSDNYRDRGEQYF
DNA: TGTGCCAGCAGCGACAACTACAGGGACCGGGGCGAGCAGTACTTC

D: .
size: once
J: TRBJ1-2
V: TRBV9
CDR3: CASSVEAGYSGYTF
DNA: TGTGCCAGCAGCGTAGAAGCAGGGTATAGTGGCTACACCTTC

D: .
size: once
J: TRBJ2-7
V: TRBV6-5
CDR3: CASSYTRETYEQYF
DNA: TGTGCCAGCAGCTACACCCGGGAGACCTACGAGCAGTACTTC

D: TRBD1
size: .
J: TRBJ1-2
V: TRBV18
CDR3: CASSSLERTGPGYTF
DNA: TGTGCCAGCTCCTCGCTTGAAAGGACAGGGCCTGGCTACACCTTC

D: .
size: once
J: TRBJ2-3
V: TRBV4-1
CDR3: CASRVQDTQYF
DNA: TGCGCCAGCAGGGTACAGGATACGCAGTATTTT